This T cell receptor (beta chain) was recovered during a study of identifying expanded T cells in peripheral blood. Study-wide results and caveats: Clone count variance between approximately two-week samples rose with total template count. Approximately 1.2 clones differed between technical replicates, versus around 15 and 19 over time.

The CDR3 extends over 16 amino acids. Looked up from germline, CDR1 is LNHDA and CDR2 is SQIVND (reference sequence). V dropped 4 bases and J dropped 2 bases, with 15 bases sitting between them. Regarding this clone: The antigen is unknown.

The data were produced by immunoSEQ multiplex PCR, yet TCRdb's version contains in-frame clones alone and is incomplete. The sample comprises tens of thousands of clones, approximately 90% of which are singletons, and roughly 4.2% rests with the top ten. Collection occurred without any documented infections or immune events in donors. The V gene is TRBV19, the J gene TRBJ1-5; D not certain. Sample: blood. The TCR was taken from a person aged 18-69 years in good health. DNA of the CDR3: TGTGCCAGTAGTAAAATCGAGACTAATGGCAATCAGCCCCAGCATTTT. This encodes CASSKIETNGNQPQHF.